Presented here are 30 T cell receptor beta chains from one specimen sequenced in a study of Graves' ophthalmopathy and Graves' hyperthyroidism. The TCR beta CDR3 regions underwent amplification from RNA transcripts. RT-PCR was first run with HTBI primers, then multiplex PCR in a second round. TCRdb reprocessed the multiplex PCR reads with MiXCR, giving one entry per CDR3 protein. The data contain under 400,000 distinct CDR3 sequences, around a sixth of them singletons. Sequencing input: peripheral blood. The receptor source for this set is an adult man with Graves' ophthalmopathy.

This chain joins TRBV27 and TRBJ1-1, with a tentative D call TRBD1 (6 bases). This CDR3 has 14 amino acids. Germline CDR1 MNHEY, CDR2 SMNVEV (reference sequence). V lost 7 bases and J lost 4, with 16 bases in between. DNA for the CDR3: TGTGCCAGCATCCCCCAAGGGGGGGGCACTGAAGCTTTCTTT. This codes for CASIPQGGGTEAFF.

Notes on this clonotype: The missing conserved phenylalanine or tryptophan at the end of this CDR3 makes a read error likely. The CDR3, as DNA: TGCAGTGTTCAAGGGTGGTGGGACACTGAAGCTTTCTCT. Protein: CSVQGWWDTEAFS. The chain couples TRBV20-1 to TRBJ1-1; D gene unclear. Germline-derived CDR1 and CDR2 are DFQATT and SNEGSKA (reference sequence). The V end was cut by 7 bases, the J end by 3 bases, with 15 bases between. The CDR3 covers 13 residues.

This clonotype was found many times. The rearrangement joins TRBV29-1 to TRBJ1-1; no definite D call. The V and J ends lost 3 bases and 3 bases respectively, with 2 bases between them. This CDR3 contains 10 residues. Germline V CDR1 and CDR2: SQVTM, ANQGSEA. The CDR3 region has the DNA TGCAGCGTTGACGACACTGAAGCTTTCTTT. The encoded protein is CSVDDTEAFF.

This clonotype was seen many times. The rearrangement joins TRBV29-1 to TRBJ2-4, with D unclear. Germline V gene data show CDR1 as SQVTM and CDR2 as ANQGSEA. Trimming removed 1 base from V and 0 bases from J, with 4 bases in between. CDR3 length: 13 residues. The CDR3 is CSVEAGAKNIQYF. CDR3 coding DNA: TGCAGCGTTGAAGCGGGAGCCAAAAACATTCAGTACTTC.

This clonotype was picked up many times. V gene TRBV6-1 combines with J gene TRBJ1-5; 11 nucleotides agree with TRBD1. V was clipped by 2 bases and J by 0 bases; unmatched bases: 6. There are 18 residues in the CDR3. The germline gives CDR1 MNHNS, CDR2 SASEGT. CDR3 sequence reads: CASSEKLGQGASNQPQHF. DNA for the CDR3: TGTGCCAGCAGTGAAAAGCTAGGACAGGGGGCTAGCAATCAGCCCCAGCATTTT.

This clonotype was found many times. The rearrangement uses TRBV11-2 and TRBJ2-7; no firm D call. This CDR3 region has 13 residues. From germline, CDR1 is SGHAT and CDR2 FQNNGV. V lost 0 bases to trimming and J lost 6 bases, with 9 bases between them. The CDR3 protein is CASSLEIQSEQYF. CDR3 DNA sequence: TGTGCCAGCAGCTTAGAGATACAAAGCGAGCAGTACTTC.

The rearrangement joins TRBV6-1 to TRBJ2-7, with D perhaps matching TRBD1 (5 bases). Germline V gives CDR1 MNHNS, CDR2 SASEGT. V was trimmed by 6 bases and J by 5 bases, leaving 11 bases between them. This CDR3 has 12 amino acids. The DNA of the CDR3 is TGTGCCAGCAGACGCCAGGGTCACGAGCAGTACTTC. It is translated as CASRRQGHEQYF.

This clonotype was observed a handful of times. The V call is TRBV12-3 or TRBV12-4, the J call TRBJ2-7, with D possibly matching TRBD2 (6 bases). The CDR3 is 14 amino acids. Trimming took 3 bases from V and 3 from J, leaving 12 bases between them. Written as DNA, the CDR3 is TGTGCCAGCAGTTTGTTGGGACTGTACTACGAGCAGTACTTC. Its protein is CASSLLGLYYEQYF.

There are many counts of this clonotype. V gene TRBV6-5 combines with J gene TRBJ1-5, with D unresolved. Germline V lookup: CDR1 MNHEY, CDR2 SVGAGI. V lost 4 bases to trimming and J lost 9 bases, with 22 bases between them. CDR3 size: 16 residues. In DNA, the CDR3 is TGTGCCAGCAGTTCCAACCCCGGGTCCGGTCGGGGGCCCCAGCATTTT. Protein sequence: CASSSNPGSGRGPQHF.

The genes are TRBV2 and TRBJ2-5; no clear D. Germline V gene data show CDR1 as SNHLY and CDR2 as FYNNEI. Trimming took off 9 bases at V and 0 bases at J, with 14 bases between the two ends. This CDR3 is 14 amino acids long. CDR3: CASCPPGYQETQYF. DNA for the CDR3: TGTGCCAGTTGCCCCCCCGGGTACCAAGAGACCCAGTACTTC.

This clonotype was seen ten or more times. The rearrangement joins TRBV12-3 or TRBV12-4 to TRBJ1-1; the match to TRBD1 covers 8 bases. The CDR3 is 15 residues long. The trim removed 6 bases at V and 4 bases at J, leaving 10 bases unmatched. The DNA for the CDR3 is TGTGCCAGCAGCCCCGCCGCGACAGGGGTCACTGAAGCTTTCTTT. Residues: CASSPAATGVTEAFF.

Many counts were recorded for this clonotype. The V and J genes are TRBV29-1 and TRBJ2-7; D remains ambiguous. Trimming took off 1 base at V and 1 base at J, with 14 bases between the two ends. This CDR3 is 15 amino acids long. The germline gives CDR1 SQVTM, CDR2 ANQGSEA. The CDR3 loop is CSVEAWGDISYEQYF. The CDR3 region has the DNA TGCAGCGTTGAAGCCTGGGGTGACATTTCCTACGAGCAGTACTTC.

This clonotype was seen repeatedly, ten times or more. The genes are TRBV12-3 or TRBV12-4 and TRBJ2-2; no clear D. V was shortened by 2 bases and J by 3 bases, with 4 bases between the two germline ends. The CDR3 runs 13 residues. In nucleotides, the CDR3 is TGTGCCAGCAGTTTATTGGACACCGGGGAGCTGTTTTTT. Translation gives CASSLLDTGELFF.

The chain joins TRBV12-3 or TRBV12-4 to TRBJ2-7; 12 bases fit TRBD2. The trim removed 6 bases at V and 5 bases at J, leaving 8 bases unmatched. This CDR3 is built from 15 residues. In nucleotides, the CDR3 is TGTGCCAGCAGGTCGAGACTAGCGGGAGTCCACGAGCAGTACTTC. Its protein is CASRSRLAGVHEQYF.

Many counts were recorded for this clonotype. The gene calls are TRBV6-5 and TRBJ2-7; no reliable D call. The ends were cut back, 5 bases at V and 0 bases at J, with 17 bases in the middle. The V gene's germline CDR1 is MNHEY and CDR2 SVGAGI. The CDR3 sequence is 16 residues long. The CDR3, as DNA: TGTGCCAGCAGTCCGCAAACGGGTTTTAGCTCCTACGAGCAGTACTTC. It encodes CASSPQTGFSSYEQYF.

CDR3 DNA: TGTGCCAGCTACCCCCCCGGGGCCACCTATGGCTACACCTTC. As protein: CASYPPGATYGYTF. V usage is TRBV28 and J usage is TRBJ1-2; TRBD1 is a possible D gene (5 bases). From germline, CDR1 is MDHEN and CDR2 SYDVKM. Trimming cost V 8 bases and J 4 bases, with 17 bases left between them. CDR3 size: 14 residues.

The sample holds many counts of this clonotype. The chain is built from TRBV20-1 and TRBJ1-5; 8 bases map to TRBD1. The CDR3 has 15 amino acids. After removal of 1 base from V and 3 bases from J, the junction contained 5 bases not matched to a gene. Germline V CDR1 and CDR2: DFQATT, SNEGSKA (reference sequence). This CDR3 is CSARGLTGDNQPQHF. The CDR3 DNA reads TGCAGTGCTAGAGGCCTGACAGGGGACAATCAGCCCCAGCATTTT.

This clonotype was detected many times. This sequence joins TRBV20-1 and TRBJ1-1, with D unclear. With 6 bases removed from V and 0 bases from J, the gap between germline ends came to 14 bases. The germline gives CDR1 DFQATT, CDR2 SNEGSKA (reference sequence). The CDR3 totals 14 residues. Here the CDR3 DNA reads TGCAGTGCCCCCGCGACACAAATGAACACTGAAGCTTTCTTT. Its translation is CSAPATQMNTEAFF.

This clonotype was counted at least ten times. This sequence joins TRBV13 and TRBJ2-5, with a tentative D call TRBD1 (5 bases). The CDR3 length is 14 residues. The V gene's germline CDR1 is PRHDT and CDR2 FYEKMQ (reference sequence). Trimming stripped 3 bases from V and 3 bases from J, with 11 bases between. The CDR3 loop reads CASSFLGAKETQYF. In nucleotides, the CDR3 is TGTGCCAGCAGCTTTCTAGGGGCGAAAGAGACCCAGTACTTC.

This clonotype was counted many times. This sequence joins TRBV7-3 and TRBJ2-7; the D call may be TRBD1 or TRBD2 (5 bases each). The CDR3 is 13 residues long. The ends were cut back, 5 bases at V and 3 bases at J, with 11 bases in the middle. From germline, CDR1 is SGHTA and CDR2 FQGTGA. The CDR3 here is CASSPRDGYEQYF. CDR3 nucleotides: TGTGCCAGCAGCCCCAGGGACGGCTACGAGCAGTACTTC. Full variable domain (rest looked up from reference TRBV7-3 and TRBJ2-7): GAGVSQTPSNKVTEKGKYVELRCDPISGHTALYWYRQSLGQGPEFLIYFQGTGAADDSGLPNDRFFAVRPEGSVSTLKIQRTERGDSAVYLCASSPRDGYEQYFGPGTRLTVT.

Only a few counts were recorded for this clonotype. A read error is possible here, since a much larger clone lies one base away. The rearrangement uses TRBV2 and TRBJ1-6, with a tentative D call TRBD1 (5 bases). Trimming removed 11 bases from V and 4 bases from J, with 18 bases in between. Germline V gene sequence: CDR1 SNHLY, CDR2 FYNNEI. The CDR3 contains 15 residues. The CDR3 is CAGATAGQYNSPLHF. CDR3 bases: TGTGCCGGGGCGACAGCGGGCCAATATAATTCACCCCTCCACTTT.

The chain has TRBV2 and TRBJ2-2, with TRBD2 as a possible D gene (5 bases). The length of the CDR3 is 14 residues. The V end lost 7 bases, the J end lost 5 bases, and 14 bases lay between the germline ends. CDR1 is SNHLY, CDR2 FYNNEI, per germline. The CDR3 region has the DNA TGTGCCAGCACCACCTTTTTAGCGACCGGGGAGCTGTTTTTT. Translation: CASTTFLATGELFF.

The table lists this clonotype with many counts. This sequence joins TRBV7-2 and TRBJ2-2; D ambiguous. V lost 3 bases and J lost 6, with 8 bases in between. Germline CDR1 SGHTA, CDR2 FQGNSA. The CDR3 loop spans 13 amino acids. CDR3 DNA sequence: TGTGCCAGCAGCTTTGTAATCGCCGGGGAGCTGTTTTTT. Encoded protein: CASSFVIAGELFF.

The CDR3 DNA reads TGTGCCAGCAGTTACTCGTTATGGGCAGCCGTCTCCTACGAGCAGTACTTC. This translates into CASSYSLWAAVSYEQYF. The chain employs TRBV6-5 and TRBJ2-7; D unclear. V lost 0 bases to trimming and J lost 0 bases, with 15 bases between them. This CDR3 has 17 amino acids. Germline CDR1 MNHEY, CDR2 SVGAGI.

CDR3 protein: CASSGPTGFYEQYF. CDR3 bases: TGTGCCAGCAGTGGCCCGACAGGTTTCTACGAGCAGTACTTC. The chain uses TRBV6-1 and TRBJ2-7, with D possibly being TRBD1 (6 bases). The V end was cut by 4 bases, the J end by 3 bases, with 13 bases between. The CDR3 sequence is 14 residues long. Germline CDR1 and CDR2: MNHNS and SASEGT.

This clonotype was recorded at least ten times. The chain couples TRBV12-3 or TRBV12-4 to TRBJ1-2, with TRBD1 identical over 9 bases. The CDR3 length is 14 residues. Trimming at V came to 8 bases and at J to 4 bases, leaving 8 bases not matched to a gene. The CDR3 bases are TGTGCCAGCGGGGCACAGGGGGCGGCCTATGGCTACACCTTC. Its translation: CASGAQGAAYGYTF.

The V and J genes are TRBV10-3 and TRBJ1-1; TRBD1 agrees at 9 bases. This CDR3 contains 14 residues. Germline CDR1 reads ENHRY; CDR2 reads SYGVKD. After removal of 7 bases from V and 4 bases from J, the junction contained 7 bases not matched to a gene. CDR3 amino acids: CAITTGGKGTEAFF. DNA of the CDR3: TGTGCCATCACGACAGGGGGGAAGGGCACTGAAGCTTTCTTT.

This clonotype appeared many times. The rearrangement uses TRBV18 and TRBJ2-7; TRBD1 might be the D (6 bases). Trimming removed 8 bases from V and 0 bases from J, with 17 bases in between. Germline V gene lookup returns CDR1 KGHSH and CDR2 LQKENI. CDR3 length: 15 amino acids. The CDR3 loop is CASTAQGQSSYEQYF. The CDR3 nucleotides are TGTGCCAGCACTGCACAGGGTCAGAGCTCCTACGAGCAGTACTTC. The full variable domain, rest sourced from reference TRBV18 and TRBJ2-7, is NAGVMQNPRHLVRRRGQEARLRCSPMKGHSHVYWYRQLPEEGLKFMVYLQKENIIDESGMPKERFSAEFPKEGPSILRIQQVVRGDSAAYFCASTAQGQSSYEQYFGPGTRLTVT.

V usage is TRBV12-3 or TRBV12-4 and J usage is TRBJ2-3; no definite D call. V was trimmed by 3 bases and J by 3 bases, leaving 7 bases between them. The CDR3 contains 13 residues. The CDR3 nucleotides read TGTGCCAGCAGTTTGCACGGAACAGATACGCAGTATTTT. Protein sequence: CASSLHGTDTQYF.

The table lists this clonotype with many counts. The rearrangement uses TRBV6-5 and TRBJ2-5; TRBD2 is a possible D gene (7 bases). The CDR3 has 15 amino acids. Germline CDR1 MNHEY, CDR2 SVGAGI. The V end lost 2 bases, the J end lost 1 base, and 11 bases lay between the germline ends. DNA of the CDR3: TGTGCCAGCAGTTACAGGGGGGGGACCCAAGAGACCCAGTACTTC. Protein product: CASSYRGGTQETQYF.